These T cell receptor beta chains were read from a single sample in a study of type 1 regulatory T cells. TCRdb re-called the reads through MiXCR, storing one row per CDR3 protein. The table records about 60,000 distinct CDR3 sequences, 55% to 65% of them present only once. These TCRs are of unknown antigen specificity. Sequenced input: cultured non-Tr1 T cells, either the whole culture or a sorted T cell fraction (not recorded which). The receptor set was obtained from a human donor in good health. Both conserved end residues are part of each CDR3. The order of the fields is V gene, J gene, D gene, clone size, CDR3 DNA, CDR3 protein. A D gene is named only where the DNA matches it firmly. Expanded clones get a size class; other rows say once, few or many, or leave the size out.

V: TRBV28; J: TRBJ2-7; D: TRBD2; size: few; DNA: TGTGCCTCTCAGTCTATACTAGCGGGGGGCTACGAGCAGTACTTC; CDR3: CASQSILAGGYEQYF
V: TRBV5-4; J: TRBJ2-7; D: TRBD1; size: NA; DNA: TGTGCCAGCAGCTTGGGTTCAGGGGGCTCCTACGAGCAGTACTTC; CDR3: CASSLGSGGSYEQYF
V: TRBV20-1; J: TRBJ2-2; D: NA; size: NA; DNA: TGCAGTGCTAGTTCGGGGACCGACGGGGAGCTGTTTTTT; CDR3: CSASSGTDGELFF
V: TRBV12-3/TRBV12-4; J: TRBJ1-2; D: NA; size: once; DNA: TGTGCCAGCAGTTTAAGGGACGGCTATGGCTACACCTTC; CDR3: CASSLRDGYGYTF
V: TRBV4-1; J: TRBJ1-1; D: NA; size: NA; DNA: TGCGCCAGCAGCCAAGCTGAGAGGGGCGTGAACACTGAAGCTTTCTTT; CDR3: CASSQAERGVNTEAFF
V: TRBV19; J: TRBJ2-3; D: NA; size: NA; DNA: TGTGCCAGTACCCCCAGGGGGGCTCGAGATACGCAGTATTTT; CDR3: CASTPRGARDTQYF
V: TRBV11-3; J: TRBJ2-2; D: NA; size: NA; DNA: TGTGCCAGCAGCTTAGTTGCGGGAAACCACGGGGAGCTGTTTTTT; CDR3: CASSLVAGNHGELFF
V: TRBV18; J: TRBJ1-5; D: NA; size: once; DNA: TGTGCCAGCTCATATGGAACAGACCTTAATCAGCCCCAGCATTTT; CDR3: CASSYGTDLNQPQHF
V: TRBV2; J: TRBJ2-1; D: TRBD2; size: NA; DNA: TGTGCCAGCAGACGAGGGACTAGCGGGCTAAATGAGCAGTTCTTC; CDR3: CASRRGTSGLNEQFF
V: TRBV4-1; J: TRBJ2-7; D: NA; size: once; DNA: TGCGCCAGCAGCCAAGAGCCCCGGTATGGCGAGCAGTACTTC; CDR3: CASSQEPRYGEQYF
V: TRBV27; J: TRBJ1-5; D: NA; size: NA; DNA: TGTGCCAGCAGTTTATCCGGTCGTTTGGAGCCCCAGCATTTT; CDR3: CASSLSGRLEPQHF
V: TRBV19; J: TRBJ1-1; D: NA; size: once; DNA: TGTGCCAGTAGTATAGTAGCGGAAGCTTTCTTT; CDR3: CASSIVAEAFF
V: TRBV11-2; J: TRBJ1-1; D: NA; size: NA; DNA: TGTGCCAGCAGCTTAAACGGGGGTAACACTGAAGCTTTCTTT; CDR3: CASSLNGGNTEAFF
V: TRBV5-1; J: TRBJ1-1; D: NA; size: NA; DNA: TGCGCCAGCAGCTTGGTCGGGACCCTTAACACTGAAGCTTTCTTT; CDR3: CASSLVGTLNTEAFF
V: TRBV5-1; J: TRBJ2-1; D: TRBD2; size: NA; DNA: TGCGCCAGCAGCTTAGATAGCGGGAGTGGCGATGAGCAGTTCTTC; CDR3: CASSLDSGSGDEQFF
V: TRBV18; J: TRBJ2-7; D: NA; size: NA; DNA: TGTGCCAGCTCCGGAGACCGAATCCTCTACGAGCAGTACTTC; CDR3: CASSGDRILYEQYF
V: TRBV5-1; J: TRBJ1-2; D: NA; size: NA; DNA: TGCGCCAGCAGCTTGGACGGTTCCCCGAACTATGGCTACACCTTC; CDR3: CASSLDGSPNYGYTF
V: TRBV20-1; J: TRBJ1-5; D: NA; size: many; DNA: TGCAGTGCCATCCGGCCACAGCCCAATCAGCCCCAGCATTTT; CDR3: CSAIRPQPNQPQHF
V: TRBV20-1; J: TRBJ2-1; D: TRBD2; size: NA; DNA: TGCAGTGCCCTATCCCAAAGCGGGAGGTTTCGCAATGAGCAGTTCTTC; CDR3: CSALSQSGRFRNEQFF
V: TRBV3-1; J: TRBJ2-5; D: TRBD2; size: few; DNA: TGTGCCAGCAGCCAATCGGGGGGTGGGGAGACCCAGTACTTC; CDR3: CASSQSGGGETQYF
V: TRBV7-2; J: TRBJ1-3; D: TRBD1; size: few; DNA: TGTGCCAGCAGCTTAGGGACAGGGGGCGGAAACACCATATATTTT; CDR3: CASSLGTGGGNTIYF
V: TRBV9; J: TRBJ2-2; D: TRBD2; size: NA; DNA: TGTGCCAGCAGCGTAGGGGTGCCGGGACTAGCGGGTTACACCGGGGAGCTGTTTTTT; CDR3: CASSVGVPGLAGYTGELFF
V: TRBV20-1; J: TRBJ1-3; D: NA; size: NA; DNA: TGCAGTGCTAGTACGGGGATAATGGGAAACACCATATATTTT; CDR3: CSASTGIMGNTIYF
V: TRBV5-1; J: TRBJ2-7; D: NA; size: NA; DNA: TGCGCCAGCAGCTTGTTTTCCGGGTCCGGCTACGAGCAGTACTTC; CDR3: CASSLFSGSGYEQYF
V: TRBV5-1; J: TRBJ2-2; D: TRBD1; size: NA; DNA: TGCGCCAGCACCCGGACAGGGGGCTTCGAGGAGCTGTTTTTT; CDR3: CASTRTGGFEELFF